Listed here are 14 T cell receptor beta chains from one sample, sequenced in a study of CD4 T cells in relation to SARS-CoV-2 and coronaviruses. Data came from immunoSEQ multiplex PCR; TCRdb stores just in-frame clones and leaves some out. This sample has about 20,000 clones, with roughly 79% found just once. Before the COVID-19 pandemic, during about 2010-2018, CD4+ T cells were taken from unexposed donors. CD4+ T cells were isolated from the cells after about 11 days of culture. These receptors' antigens are unknown. The specimen was CD4+ T cells from PBMCs, cultured in vitro. These receptors were taken from a human donor in good health.

This clone came up once. CDR3 DNA sequence: TGTGCTAGTGGATTAGGACAGGGGGCTCGTGGAAACACCATATATTTT. This encodes CASGLGQGARGNTIYF. V is TRBV12-5 and J is TRBJ1-3; 11 bases match TRBD1. This CDR3 region has 16 residues. Germline V gene data show CDR1 as LGHNT and CDR2 as FRNRAP. V was pared by 6 bases and J by 3 bases, with 7 bases of the junction left unmatched.

The V call is TRBV5-4, the J call TRBJ1-2; 10 bases match TRBD1. With 4 bases clipped from V and 5 bases from J, the junction kept 8 bases outside the gene matches. The CDR3 loop spans 15 amino acids. In germline, CDR1 is SGHNT, CDR2 YYREEE (reference sequence). For the CDR3, the DNA is TGTGCCAGCAGCCCGACAGGGGGCGTTCAATATGGCTACACCTTC. Translating gives CASSPTGGVQYGYTF.

The chain is built from TRBV18 and TRBJ2-7, with 8 bases lining up with TRBD1. Germline lookup yields CDR1 KGHSH and CDR2 LQKENI. The CDR3 extends over 16 amino acids. The J segment lost 3 bases and the V segment lost 2 bases, leaving 9 bases of the junction unmatched. CDR3 in DNA: TGTGCCAGCTCACCATTTATGACAGGGGACATCTACGAGCAGTACTTC. This gives the protein CASSPFMTGDIYEQYF.

This sequence joins TRBV14 and TRBJ2-3; 9 bases are a match to TRBD2. V lost 7 bases to trimming and J lost 8 bases; unmatched junction nucleotides: 4. Germline loops: CDR1 SGHDN, CDR2 FVKESK. The CDR3 totals 12 residues. DNA of the CDR3: TGTGCCAGCAACGCGGGAGGGACTACGCAGTATTTT. This gives the protein CASNAGGTTQYF.

The CDR3 here is CASSPPGQGWETQYF. The CDR3 nucleotides read TGTGCCAGCTCACCTCCTGGACAGGGCTGGGAGACCCAGTACTTC. The V gene is TRBV18, the J gene TRBJ2-5; 8 bases line up with TRBD1. The CDR3 length is 15 residues. Germline CDR1 and CDR2: KGHSH and LQKENI. V shed 3 bases, J shed 5 bases, and the junction held 8 bases outside the gene matches.

This rearrangement joins TRBV3-1 (or the pseudogene TRBV3-2) to TRBJ2-1; a weak D match, TRBD2 (6 bases). The length of the CDR3 is 15 residues. Germline V gives CDR1 LGHDT, CDR2 YNNKEL (reference sequence). Deletions cut 7 bases from V and 6 bases from J, with 19 bases between. DNA of the CDR3: TGTGCCAGCACCCCTAATGGGGGGATTACCAATGAGCAGTTCTTC. Protein: CASTPNGGITNEQFF.

The V and J genes are TRBV25-1 and TRBJ2-6; D gene ambiguous. The CDR3 has 14 amino acids. The germline V gene has CDR1 MGHDK and CDR2 SYGVNS. With 7 bases removed from V and 0 bases from J, the gap between germline ends came to 7 bases. The CDR3 protein is CASTPPSGANVLTF. The CDR3 DNA is TGTGCCAGCACGCCACCCTCTGGGGCCAACGTCCTGACTTTC.

The J gene is TRBJ1-2, the V gene TRBV7-6; D gene uncertain. Germline CDR1 is SGHVS and CDR2 is FNYEAQ. The CDR3 length is 11 residues. V lost 5 bases and J lost 3, with 4 bases in between. The CDR3 reads CASSRDYGYTF. The CDR3, as DNA: TGTGCCAGCAGCCGAGACTATGGCTACACCTTC.

This clone is medium-sized in the sample. J is TRBJ2-5 and V is TRBV29-1; D call uncertain. The germline CDR1 and CDR2 sequences are SQVTM and ANQGSEA. V lost 3 bases, J lost 0 bases, and 8 bases lay in between. This CDR3 spans 13 amino acids. CDR3 DNA: TGCAGCGTTGAGGTGGGGTACCAAGAGACCCAGTACTTC. Translating it yields CSVEVGYQETQYF.

By share of the sample, this clone is hyperexpanded. The chain combines TRBV18 with TRBJ2-3, with D unresolved. CDR3 length: 12 residues. The ends were cut back, 5 bases at V and 2 bases at J, with 5 bases in the middle. Germline V gene data show CDR1 as KGHSH and CDR2 as LQKENI. In DNA, the CDR3 is TGTGCCAGCTCAACCTACACAGATACGCAGTATTTT. This codes for CASSTYTDTQYF. Combining the CDR3 with reference TRBV18 and TRBJ2-3 gives the whole variable domain NAGVMQNPRHLVRRRGQEARLRCSPMKGHSHVYWYRQLPEEGLKFMVYLQKENIIDESGMPKERFSAEFPKEGPSILRIQQVVRGDSAAYFCASSTYTDTQYFGPGTRLTVL.

This chain links TRBV19 with TRBJ1-3; no clear D. With 3 bases removed from V and 4 bases from J, the gap between germline ends came to 10 bases. This CDR3 contains 14 residues. CDR1 LNHDA and CDR2 SQIVND come from the germline V gene (reference sequence). The CDR3: CASSIVGGGNTIYF. DNA of the CDR3: TGTGCCAGTAGTATTGTCGGAGGAGGAAACACCATATATTTT.

Remarks on this clone: Sequence at one end of the junction differs from germline and may be a read error. The chain recombines TRBV7-9 with TRBJ2-3, with 14 bases lining up with TRBD2. The CDR3 has 17 amino acids. Germline V gene data show CDR1 as SEHNR and CDR2 as FQNEAQ (reference sequence). The CDR3 loop is CASSLGTSGSSADTQYF. The CDR3 DNA sequence: TGTGCCAGCAGTTTAGGGACTAGCGGGAGTTCGGCAGATACGCAGTATTTT.

This clone was detected once. The CDR3 loop is CASSLLGRTGELFF. The CDR3 DNA reads TGTGCCAGCAGCCTCCTAGGTCGCACCGGGGAGCTGTTTTTT. The rearrangement joins TRBV3-1 (or the pseudogene TRBV3-2) to TRBJ2-2; D is unresolved. The CDR3 spans 14 residues. Germline values: CDR1 LGHDT, CDR2 YNNKEL (reference sequence). Trimming cost V 4 bases and J 4 bases, with 10 bases left between them.

The chain is built from TRBV11-2 and TRBJ2-2; D remains ambiguous. The CDR3 is 18 amino acids. In germline, CDR1 is SGHAT, CDR2 FQNNGV. The V gene lost 3 bases and the J gene lost 0 bases, with 17 bases spanning the gap. The CDR3 spells CASSFGYMRPPNTGELFF. In DNA form, the CDR3 reads TGTGCCAGCAGCTTCGGGTATATGAGACCCCCGAACACCGGGGAGCTGTTTTTT.